This T cell receptor beta chain was sequenced during a study of cytomegalovirus exposure and HLA in healthy donors. Amplification used 60 Vbeta primers and 13 Jbeta primers. Only in-frame clones appear in the TCRdb table, and some are missing; sequencing was by immunoSEQ multiplex PCR. The sample consists of fewer than 200,000 clones, roughly 71% of them appearing once. Germline lookup yields CDR1 SEHNR and CDR2 FQNEAQ (reference sequence). There are 13 residues in the CDR3. Trimming took off 5 bases at V and 8 bases at J, with 13 bases between the two ends. V usage is TRBV7-9 and J usage is TRBJ2-1, with a tentative D call TRBD1 (6 bases). The sequencing sample was made of PBMCs. The TCR sequence derives from a girl aged 5-17 years in good health and CMV-seronegative. The CDR3 region has the DNA TGTGCCAGCAGCCCGGGCAGGGGCTATGAGCAGTTCTTC. Its translation is CASSPGRGYEQFF.